The entry below gives a single TCR beta chain sequence along with its context. The CDR3 covers 17 residues. V lost 5 bases, J lost 6 bases, and 13 bases stayed unmatched. These data come from a study of CD8 T cells in Susac syndrome. About 0.5 to 1 ug RNA was reverse transcribed with random hexamers. TCRdb analysed the immunoSEQ multiplex PCR reads with MiXCR anew, one entry per CDR3 protein. The table records some 240,000 distinct CDR3 sequences, less than 96% of them present only once. The source material was CD4+ T cells from PBMCs. This sequence was found in a human donor with Susac syndrome. V and J are TRBV12-3 or TRBV12-4 and TRBJ2-1; 10 bases agree with TRBD2. DNA of the CDR3: TGTGCCAGCAGTCTGCGCGTTGTAACTAGCGGGATCAATGAGCAGTTCTTC. It yields the protein CASSLRVVTSGINEQFF.